This T cell receptor (beta chain) stems from a study of blood T cell repertoires in COVID-19. For the study at large: Italy, Spain and the United States were the sources of the convalescent and acute COVID-19 samples.

The CDR3 totals 15 residues. Germline CDR1 reads SEHNR; CDR2 reads FQNEAQ (reference sequence). V was pared by 5 bases and J by 7 bases, with 20 bases between. Assay: immunoSEQ multiplex PCR; the TCRdb copy retains only in-frame clones and omits some. The sample carries approximately 65,000 clones, roughly 88% recorded once. The genes are TRBV7-9 and TRBJ1-2; perhaps TRBD1 as D (6 bases). The source of this sequence is a human donor in a cohort sampled during active COVID-19. Sample: peripheral blood. Here the CDR3 DNA reads TGTGCCAGCAGCCGCTGGACTGTACAGGGCGCTGGCTACACCTTC. Translating it yields CASSRWTVQGAGYTF.